The text below deals with one T cell receptor beta chain. Its antigen remains unidentified. The record originates from a study of T cell responses to AZD1222 COVID-19 vaccine. Germline CDR1 and CDR2: KGHSH and LQKENI. Trimming cost V 6 bases and J 6 bases, with 18 bases left between them. The CDR3 consists of 15 residues. The assay was immunoSEQ multiplex PCR, and TCRdb's table has in-frame clones only and misses some. The repertoire holds roughly 150,000 clones, with about 90% as singletons. Study conclusions and caveats: There were repertoire samples only from the period after the peak T cell response. Reports indicate that nearly half of spike-specific TCRs are directed at unmutated variant regions.

The rearrangement joins TRBV18 to TRBJ2-1; perhaps TRBD2 as D (9 bases). The clonotype comes from an adult who received the AZD1222 COVID-19 vaccine. The source was peripheral blood, collected 28 days after the second AZD1222 dose. CDR3 DNA: TGTGCCAGCTCTCCAGCGGGAGGACAGGGCAATGAGCAGTTCTTC. Translated: CASSPAGGQGNEQFF.